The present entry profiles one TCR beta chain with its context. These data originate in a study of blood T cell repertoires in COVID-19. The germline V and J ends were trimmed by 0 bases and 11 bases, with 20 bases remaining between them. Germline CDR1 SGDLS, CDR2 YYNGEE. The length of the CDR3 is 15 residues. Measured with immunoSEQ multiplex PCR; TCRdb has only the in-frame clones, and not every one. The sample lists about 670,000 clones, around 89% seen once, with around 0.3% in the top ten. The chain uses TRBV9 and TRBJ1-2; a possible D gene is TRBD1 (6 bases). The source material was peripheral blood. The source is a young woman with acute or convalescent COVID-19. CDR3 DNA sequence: TGTGCCAGCAGCGTAGGCGGGGGGCCTAAATTGGAATACACCTTC. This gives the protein CASSVGGGPKLEYTF.